Shown below are 29 T cell receptor beta chains from a single sample sequenced in a study of blood T cell repertoires in COVID-19 (dated by TCRdb to the early 2020s). Library preparation used the immunoSEQ multiplex PCR assay. The source is immuneACCESS, and TCRdb retained only in-frame sequences with V and J called. Part of the clones is not carried over; for the studies checked, unresolved V genes explain less than half of this, and the remainder is unexplained. Across this sample there are about 270,000 clones, with about 91% seen only once. Of the sample, approximately 3% falls within the top ten clones. The source material was PBMCs or T cells enriched from blood (not recorded which). The receptors were sampled from a man aged 40-55 years who had been exposed to COVID-19.

This sequence joins TRBV5-1 and TRBJ1-1; D perhaps matches TRBD1 (5 bases). Trimming cost V 4 bases and J 2 bases, with 12 bases left between them. Per germline, CDR1 SGHRS and CDR2 YFSETQ. The CDR3 extends over 14 amino acids. The CDR3, as DNA: TGCGCCAGCAGCATCGGGACTCAAAACACTGAAGCTTTCTTT. Translation: CASSIGTQNTEAFF.

The chain couples TRBV5-6 to TRBJ1-1, with D possibly TRBD1 on 6 matching bases. Germline V CDR1 and CDR2: SGHDT, YYEEEE. The CDR3 is 14 amino acids. V was clipped by 3 bases and J by 5 bases, with 14 bases between them. The CDR3 region is CASSSGTTGTEAFF. The CDR3 DNA sequence: TGTGCCAGCAGCTCCGGGACAACAGGGACTGAAGCTTTCTTT.

This chain links TRBV27 with TRBJ1-5, with D uncertain. This CDR3 is built from 13 residues. CDR1 MNHEY and CDR2 SMNVEV come from the germline V gene (reference sequence). Trimming removed 5 bases from V and 4 bases from J, with 9 bases in between. CDR3 loop: CASSTRFNQPQHF. The CDR3 DNA sequence: TGTGCCAGCAGTACCCGGTTTAATCAGCCCCAGCATTTT.

The rearrangement links TRBV5-1 to TRBJ2-7, with 8 positions matching TRBD1. V lost 2 bases to trimming and J lost 5 bases; unmatched junction nucleotides: 21. This CDR3 is 19 amino acids long. Per the germline V gene, CDR1 is SGHRS and CDR2 is YFSETQ. CDR3 region: CASSFPQNLQGGPLNEQYF. For the CDR3, the DNA is TGCGCCAGCAGCTTCCCACAGAACCTACAGGGGGGCCCATTGAACGAGCAGTACTTC.

The genes are TRBV6-2 or TRBV6-3 and TRBJ2-1; 13 bases map to TRBD2. This CDR3 has 20 residues. Looked up from germline, CDR1 is MNHEY and CDR2 is SVGEGT. J gave up 8 bases and V 5 bases, and 21 bases lay outside the gene matches. The CDR3 is CASSRALLAGGPLVFYEQFF. The CDR3 DNA sequence: TGTGCCAGCAGTCGCGCCCTACTAGCGGGAGGGCCTTTAGTCTTCTATGAGCAGTTCTTC.

The CDR3 sequence: CSASSGGNQPQHF. CDR3 bases: TGCAGTGCTAGTTCCGGGGGCAATCAGCCCCAGCATTTT. The chain combines TRBV20-1 with TRBJ1-5, with D uncertain. CDR3 size: 13 residues. Deletions cut 3 bases from V and 2 bases from J, with 8 bases between. The germline V gene has CDR1 DFQATT and CDR2 SNEGSKA (reference sequence).

The chain is built from TRBV5-5 and TRBJ1-1; TRBD1 agrees at 7 bases. CDR3 length: 13 amino acids. From germline, CDR1 is SGHKS and CDR2 YYEKEE (reference sequence). V trimming: 5 bases; J trimming: 6 bases; junction bases outside the gene matches: 7. CDR3 bases: TGTGCCAGCAGGACTATAGACAGGGCTGAAGCTTTCTTT. Protein: CASRTIDRAEAFF.

The rearrangement links TRBV19 to TRBJ2-6; possibly TRBD2 for D (5 bases). The germline CDR1 and CDR2 sequences are LNHDA and SQIVND (reference sequence). V lost 2 bases to trimming and J lost 0 bases, with 11 bases between them. The CDR3 sequence is 17 residues long. The CDR3 nucleotides read TGTGCCAGTAGTATAAGTGGAGGCTTCTCTGGGGCCAACGTCCTGACTTTC. Its protein is CASSISGGFSGANVLTF.

The chain joins TRBV10-3 to TRBJ1-4; 11 nucleotides align to TRBD1. The CDR3 consists of 13 residues. Germline loops: CDR1 ENHRY, CDR2 SYGVKD. The V segment lost 10 bases and the J segment 8 bases; nucleotides outside the gene matches: 6. The CDR3 nucleotides read TGTGCCACTATGGGACAGGGGGAGGAAAAACTGTTTTTT. Encoded protein: CATMGQGEEKLFF.

The chain links TRBV9 to TRBJ2-2; 7 bases map to TRBD2. Losses at the gene ends were 2 bases for V and 3 bases for J; bases not matched to a gene: 10. Germline loops: CDR1 SGDLS, CDR2 YYNGEE. The length of the CDR3 is 17 residues. CDR3 nucleotides: TGTGCCAGCAGCGTGAGGGGCGGGAGAGGAGACACCGGGGAGCTGTTTTTT. Its translation is CASSVRGGRGDTGELFF. Full variable domain (remainder filled in from reference TRBV9 and TRBJ2-2): DSGVTQTPKHLITATGQRVTLRCSPRSGDLSVYWYQQSLDQGLQFLIQYYNGEERAKGNILERFSAQQFPDLHSELNLSSLELGDSALYFCASSVRGGRGDTGELFFGEGSRLTVL.

The chain recombines TRBV28 with TRBJ1-1, with TRBD1 matching over 7 bases. In germline, CDR1 is MDHEN, CDR2 SYDVKM. This CDR3 has 16 residues. Losses at the gene ends were 5 bases for V and 4 bases for J; bases not matched to a gene: 13. The DNA of the CDR3 is TGTGCCAGCAGTCTTCCATGGGGGGCAGGGGGCACTGAAGCTTTCTTT. This encodes CASSLPWGAGGTEAFF. Combining the CDR3 with reference TRBV28 and TRBJ1-1 gives the whole variable domain DVKVTQSSRYLVKRTGEKVFLECVQDMDHENMFWYRQDPGLGLRLIYFSYDVKMKEKGDIPEGYSVSREKKERFSLILESASTNQTSMYLCASSLPWGAGGTEAFFGQGTRLTVV.

The chain couples TRBV9 to TRBJ2-3; D call uncertain. The CDR3 length is 17 residues. V was pared by 2 bases and J by 4 bases, with 20 bases between. Germline-derived CDR1 and CDR2 are SGDLS and YYNGEE. In nucleotides, the CDR3 is TGTGCCAGCAGCGTGTCAGCGAGGTCGGGTTTCCCAGATACGCAGTATTTT. It encodes CASSVSARSGFPDTQYF.

The chain couples TRBV5-4 to TRBJ2-5; 8 bases map to TRBD2. The CDR3 runs to 15 residues. Trimming at V came to 0 bases and at J to 5 bases, leaving 6 bases not matched to a gene. The germline V gene has CDR1 SGHNT and CDR2 YYREEE (reference sequence). CDR3 residues: CASSLGQRERETQYF. The CDR3 coding sequence is TGTGCCAGCAGCTTGGGCCAGCGGGAGAGGGAGACCCAGTACTTC. Looking up the rest from reference TRBV5-4 and TRBJ2-5 gives the full variable domain: ETGVTQSPTHLIKTRGQQVTLRCSSQSGHNTVSWYQQALGQGPQFIFQYYREEENGRGNFPPRFSGLQFPNYSSELNVNALELDDSALYLCASSLGQRERETQYFGPGTRLLVL.

About this clone itself: In the same sample, other DNA sequences code for this CDR3. The rearrangement joins TRBV27 to TRBJ1-1; TRBD1 agrees at 8 bases. The ends lost 3 bases at V and 1 base at J; junction bases unmatched: 1. Germline V lookup: CDR1 MNHEY, CDR2 SMNVEV (reference sequence). CDR3 size: 14 residues. The CDR3 DNA reads TGTGCCAGCAGTTTCGGGACAGGGAACACTGAAGCTTTCTTT. It yields the protein CASSFGTGNTEAFF.

This clone appeared once. This rearrangement joins TRBV7-9 to TRBJ2-7; D is perhaps TRBD2 (6 bases). CDR3 size: 17 residues. Trimming pared 5 bases from V and 0 bases from J, leaving 20 bases between. The germline CDR1 and CDR2 sequences are SEHNR and FQNEAQ (reference sequence). In nucleotides, the CDR3 is TGTGCCAGCAGCGTGGACACTGGCGGGGAAGGCTCCTACGAGCAGTACTTC. Encoded protein: CASSVDTGGEGSYEQYF.

J is TRBJ1-1 and V is TRBV7-3; D is possibly TRBD1 (5 bases). Trimming pared 1 base from V and 0 bases from J, leaving 21 bases between. The CDR3 spans 19 residues. Germline V lookup: CDR1 SGHTA, CDR2 FQGTGA. CDR3 residues: CASSLNIGQGLVMNTEAFF. The CDR3 nucleotides read TGTGCCAGCAGCTTAAATATCGGGCAGGGTCTAGTTATGAACACTGAAGCTTTCTTT.

The rearrangement links TRBV28 to TRBJ1-5, with D possibly TRBD1 on 5 matching bases. V was clipped by 6 bases and J by 5 bases, with 17 bases between them. Germline V gene lookup returns CDR1 MDHEN and CDR2 SYDVKM. The CDR3 runs 15 residues. This chain's CDR3 is CASRPLWGGYQPQHF. CDR3 sequence (DNA): TGTGCCAGCAGGCCCCTCTGGGGCGGATATCAGCCCCAGCATTTT.

The genes are TRBV10-3 and TRBJ1-4; no reliable D call. Germline assignment: CDR1 ENHRY and CDR2 SYGVKD. V dropped 8 bases and J dropped 1 base, with 11 bases sitting between them. The CDR3 length is 14 residues. DNA of the CDR3: TGTGCCATCTCTGCGGGAAGAACTAATGAAAAACTGTTTTTT. Its translation: CAISAGRTNEKLFF.

J is TRBJ1-6 and V is TRBV28, with D uncertain. Germline V lookup: CDR1 MDHEN, CDR2 SYDVKM. The V gene lost 6 bases and the J gene lost 8 bases, with 17 bases spanning the gap. This CDR3 is 15 amino acids long. The CDR3 reads CASSYGVLVDSPLHF. CDR3 nucleotides: TGTGCCAGCAGCTACGGAGTACTAGTTGATTCACCCCTCCACTTT.

The chain uses TRBV6-5 and TRBJ2-2; 7 positions match TRBD1. Germline V gives CDR1 MNHEY, CDR2 SVGAGI. This CDR3 is built from 15 residues. Losses at the gene ends were 6 bases for V and 5 bases for J; bases not matched to a gene: 9. The DNA of the CDR3 is TGTGCCAGCAGCTCAACGACAGGGCGGACCGGGGAGCTGTTTTTT. It is translated as CASSSTTGRTGELFF.

This sequence joins TRBV9 and TRBJ2-5; possibly TRBD2 for D (7 bases). The germline CDR1 and CDR2 sequences are SGDLS and YYNGEE. The V gene lost 3 bases and the J gene lost 5 bases, with 17 bases spanning the gap. CDR3 length: 15 residues. Here the CDR3 DNA reads TGTGCCAGCAGCGACAACCGGGGGGCGGGCGAGACCCAGTACTTC. This encodes CASSDNRGAGETQYF.

The chain recombines TRBV6-2 or TRBV6-3 with TRBJ1-2; no clear D. The CDR3 runs to 12 residues. Per the germline V gene, CDR1 is MNHEY and CDR2 is SVGEGT. The V and J ends lost 1 base and 6 bases respectively, with 6 bases between them. The CDR3 here is CASSYFPDGYTF. The CDR3 DNA reads as TGTGCCAGCAGTTACTTCCCGGATGGCTACACCTTC.

This chain links TRBV9 with TRBJ2-1; a possible D gene is TRBD2 (6 bases). Trimming cost V 0 bases and J 2 bases, with 9 bases left between them. The CDR3 contains 15 residues. Germline V gives CDR1 SGDLS, CDR2 YYNGEE. In DNA form, the CDR3 reads TGTGCCAGCAGCGTAGAGGGCGGGACCTACAATGAGCAGTTCTTC. Translated, it gives CASSVEGGTYNEQFF.

This chain links TRBV30 with TRBJ1-2, with D unresolved. Trimming cost V 3 bases and J 5 bases, with 16 bases left between them. CDR3 length: 14 residues. CDR1 and CDR2 (germline): GTSNPN, SVGIG (reference sequence). The CDR3 region has the DNA TGTGCCTGGAGGAGGGTCGGAGGACTGTATGGCTACACCTTC. Encoded protein: CAWRRVGGLYGYTF.

The chain combines TRBV30 with TRBJ2-5; TRBD1 might be the D (7 bases). V lost 2 bases and J 4 bases, leaving 20 bases between the germline ends. The germline CDR1 and CDR2 sequences are GTSNPN and SVGIG (reference sequence). The CDR3 is 16 amino acids. The DNA of the CDR3 is TGTGCCTGGAGTCGGAGAACAGGGGAGGTCCGAGAGACCCAGTACTTC. Amino acid sequence: CAWSRRTGEVRETQYF.

The chain links TRBV7-9 to TRBJ1-2; D not certain. This CDR3 contains 14 residues. CDR1 and CDR2 from the germline V gene are SEHNR and FQNEAQ (reference sequence). V lost 1 base and J lost 9, with 15 bases in between. CDR3: CASSLGRFETSYTF. The CDR3 nucleotides are TGTGCCAGCAGCTTAGGACGATTTGAGACTAGCTACACCTTC.

The chain carries TRBV29-1 and TRBJ1-1; 7 bases fit TRBD1. From germline, CDR1 is SQVTM and CDR2 ANQGSEA. The ends lost 5 bases at V and 4 bases at J; junction bases unmatched: 4. The CDR3 is 12 amino acids. The CDR3 DNA reads as TGCAGCGTTAGCCAGGGGGGCACTGAAGCTTTCTTT. Amino acids: CSVSQGGTEAFF.

CDR3 protein: CASSLRQGAETQYF. The CDR3 DNA reads TGTGCCAGCAGCTTAAGACAGGGGGCAGAGACCCAGTACTTC. This chain links TRBV12-1 with TRBJ2-5; TRBD1 reflects the table's D call only, with no check against the DNA. TRBV12-1 is classified as a pseudogene. The CDR3 totals 14 residues.

Only one count was recorded for this clone. The CDR3 DNA reads TGTGCCACCAGTGATTATAGGGGAAGTTACACCTTC. The encoded protein is CATSDYRGSYTF. The chain has TRBV24-1 and TRBJ1-2, with D perhaps TRBD1 (5 bases). The V and J ends lost 2 bases and 11 bases respectively, with 11 bases between them. Germline V gene sequence: CDR1 KGHDR, CDR2 SFDVKD. This CDR3 comprises 12 residues.